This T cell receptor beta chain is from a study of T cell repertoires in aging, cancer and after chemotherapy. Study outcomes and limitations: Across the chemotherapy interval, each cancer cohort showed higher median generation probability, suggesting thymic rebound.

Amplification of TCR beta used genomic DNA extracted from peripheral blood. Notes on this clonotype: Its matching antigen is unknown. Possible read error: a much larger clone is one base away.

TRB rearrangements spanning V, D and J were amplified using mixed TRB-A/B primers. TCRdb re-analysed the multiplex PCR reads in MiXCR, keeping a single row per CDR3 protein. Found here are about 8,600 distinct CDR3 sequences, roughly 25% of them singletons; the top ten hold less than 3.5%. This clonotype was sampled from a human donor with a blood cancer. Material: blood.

CDR3 nucleotide sequence: TGTGCCAGTATAACAACAGGGCCCACTGAAGCTTTCTTT. Amino acids: CASITTGPTEAFF. J is TRBJ1-1 and V is TRBV19; D is possibly TRBD1 (6 bases). With 7 bases removed from V and 4 bases from J, the gap between germline ends came to 13 bases. Germline CDR1 and CDR2: LNHDA and SQIVND (reference sequence). The CDR3 runs 13 residues.